The 3 T cell receptor beta chains in this list originate from one sample, sequenced in a study of cytomegalovirus exposure and HLA in healthy donors. The primer mix had 60 Vbeta and 13 Jbeta primers. Some clones are missing from TCRdb's copy, which holds only in-frame ones; the method was immunoSEQ multiplex PCR. Its clone listing holds roughly 140,000 clones. The sample was PBMCs. Source of these receptors: a male donor in good health and CMV-seronegative.

V and J are TRBV11-2 and TRBJ1-5; TRBD1 matches 7 bases. Trimming took 4 bases from V and 5 from J; bases not matched to a gene: 2. There are 13 residues in the CDR3. CDR1 SGHAT and CDR2 FQNNGV come from the germline V gene. CDR3 residues: CASSSGQYQPQHF. As DNA, the CDR3 is TGTGCCAGCAGCTCGGGACAGTATCAGCCCCAGCATTTT. Using reference TRBV11-2 and TRBJ1-5 for the parts outside the CDR3, the full variable domain is EAGVAQSPRYKIIEKRQSVAFWCNPISGHATLYWYQQILGQGPKLLIQFQNNGVVDDSQLPKDRFSAERLKGVDSTLKIQPAKLEDSAVYLCASSSGQYQPQHFGDGTRLSIL.

The genes are TRBV6-5 and TRBJ1-2; 7 bases fit TRBD1. This CDR3 is built from 15 residues. The junction had 13 bases not matched to a gene; V was cut back by 4 bases and J by 8 bases. The germline CDR1 and CDR2 sequences are MNHEY and SVGAGI. For the CDR3, the DNA is TGTGCCAGCAGTTTTGGTCGGGACAGCGGTTTCGGCTACACCTTC. It encodes CASSFGRDSGFGYTF.

This rearrangement joins TRBV7-9 to TRBJ1-5, with unresolved D. V was trimmed by 3 bases and J by 0 bases, leaving 6 bases between them. Germline V CDR1 and CDR2: SEHNR, FQNEAQ (reference sequence). The CDR3 spans 14 residues. CDR3 in amino acids: CASSFGSSNQPQHF. Written as DNA, the CDR3 is TGTGCCAGCAGCTTTGGCAGTAGCAATCAGCCCCAGCATTTT.